One and the same sample provided the 5 T cell receptor beta chains below, sequenced in a study of blood T cell repertoires in COVID-19. The repertoire was sequenced with immunoSEQ multiplex PCR; TCRdb's copy has only in-frame clones and lacks some. The sample lists about 350,000 clones, roughly 87% seen once, with roughly 1% in the top ten. Material: PBMCs or T cells enriched from blood (not recorded which). Receptors were obtained from a woman in her 30s who had recovered from COVID-19.

The chain links TRBV5-6 to TRBJ1-3; a possible D gene is TRBD1 (5 bases). Per the germline V gene, CDR1 is SGHDT and CDR2 is YYEEEE. With 2 bases removed from V and 2 bases from J, the gap between germline ends came to 8 bases. The CDR3 covers 14 residues. This CDR3 reads CASSFGGPGNTIYF. DNA of the CDR3: TGTGCCAGCAGCTTCGGGGGACCTGGAAACACCATATATTTT. Variable domain in full (rest from reference TRBV5-6 and TRBJ1-3): DAGVTQSPTHLIKTRGQQVTLRCSPKSGHDTVSWYQQALGQGPQFIFQYYEEEERQRGNFPDRFSGHQFPNYSSELNVNALLLGDSALYLCASSFGGPGNTIYFGEGSWLTVV.

This chain connects TRBV28 to TRBJ1-6; D gene unclear. This CDR3 region has 14 residues. Trimming took off 4 bases at V and 9 bases at J, with 13 bases between the two ends. The germline V gene has CDR1 MDHEN and CDR2 SYDVKM. The CDR3, as DNA: TGTGCCAGCAGTTCGTGGGTGGGGAGTTCACCCCTCCACTTT. Translated: CASSSWVGSSPLHF.

CDR3 in DNA: TGTGCCAGCAGGCCTAGCGGGGGGGCCCCGGAGACCCAGTACTTC. As protein: CASRPSGGAPETQYF. The chain is built from TRBV6-2 or TRBV6-3 and TRBJ2-5; 12 positions match TRBD2. The CDR3 contains 15 residues. Losses at the gene ends were 6 bases for V and 5 bases for J; bases not matched to a gene: 7. CDR1 and CDR2 (germline): MNHEY, SVGEGT.

CDR3 in DNA: TGTGCCAGTAGTTCCCAGGGAGGGGAAAAACTGTTTTTT. It yields the protein CASSSQGGEKLFF. This chain connects TRBV19 to TRBJ1-4; possible D gene TRBD1, 5 bases. Per germline, CDR1 LNHDA and CDR2 SQIVND (reference sequence). CDR3 length equals 13 residues. V dropped 5 bases and J dropped 8 bases, with 12 bases sitting between them.

The chain combines TRBV2 with TRBJ1-6, with TRBD1 matching 7 bases. V lost 6 bases to trimming and J lost 0 bases; unmatched junction nucleotides: 5. Germline V CDR1 and CDR2: SNHLY, FYNNEI. There are 16 residues in the CDR3. CDR3 loop: CASRPPGGSYNSPLHF. In DNA, the CDR3 is TGTGCCAGCAGACCCCCAGGGGGCTCCTATAATTCACCCCTCCACTTT.